This TCR beta chain was identified in a study of post-analysis software for immune sequencing data. General study results and limits: Elevated frequency relative to controls characterized roughly five TRBV segments in patients, TRBV5-6, TRBV5-1 and TRBV20-1 among them.

Sequencing libraries made from TCR beta cDNA carried unique molecular identifiers. There were roughly 0.85 to 11 million T cells, and some 500,000 cDNA molecules came from them. TCRdb fed the PCR reads into MiXCR, producing one record per CDR3 protein. The data show about 820,000 distinct CDR3 sequences, roughly 50% seen once. On this clonotype: The antigen is undetermined.

The CDR3 length is 15 residues. CDR1 and CDR2 (germline): SQVTM, ANQGSEA. V was shortened by 6 bases and J by 0 bases, with 17 bases between the two germline ends. This receptor was identified in a girl aged 5-17 years with multiple sclerosis. Sequenced material: blood. The chain uses TRBV29-1 and TRBJ2-5, with a weak D call TRBD1 (6 bases). The CDR3 DNA follows: TGCAGCGTGCTCCAACCTCAGGGGTACCAAGAGACCCAGTACTTC. Protein: CSVLQPQGYQETQYF.